The 5 T cell receptor beta chains listed next were all sequenced from one sample in a study of shared clonotypes between healthy human individuals. Using immunoSEQ multiplex PCR, the repertoire was profiled, and TCRdb retains in-frame clones only, with some absent. The sample carries some 2,400,000 clones, 90% to 97% recorded once. The sample comprised naive CD4+ T cells sorted from blood. The sample's subset: CD45RA+ positively selected. These receptors came from a man between 18 and 29 years old in good health.

The gene calls are TRBV5-4 and TRBJ2-7; 13 nucleotides line up with TRBD2. The CDR3 loop spans 16 amino acids. Germline V lookup: CDR1 SGHNT, CDR2 YYREEE (reference sequence). V lost 0 bases to trimming and J lost 6 bases; unmatched junction nucleotides: 6. The CDR3 DNA sequence: TGTGCCAGCAGCTTGGTGGGACTAGCGGGAAAAGGCGAGCAGTACTTC. It codes for CASSLVGLAGKGEQYF.

This chain connects TRBV10-3 to TRBJ1-1; TRBD1 matches at 7 bases. Looked up from germline, CDR1 is ENHRY and CDR2 is SYGVKD. There are 18 residues in the CDR3. Trimming at V came to 0 bases and at J to 5 bases, leaving 15 bases not matched to a gene. The CDR3 DNA reads as TGTGCCATCAGTGAGTCGACTCCCGGCGGCAGGGGGGGGACTGAAGCTTTCTTT. Residues: CAISESTPGGRGGTEAFF.

The rearrangement uses TRBV6-5 and TRBJ1-4, with D possibly being TRBD1 (5 bases). The V end lost 10 bases, the J end lost 10 bases, and 16 bases lay between the germline ends. CDR3 length: 12 residues. The germline CDR1 and CDR2 sequences are MNHEY and SVGAGI. CDR3 in DNA: TGTGCCACAGGGACCTCGGGGGGAAAACTGTTTTTT. As protein: CATGTSGGKLFF.

The CDR3 spells CASSPRTGNIYEQYF. CDR3 coding DNA: TGTGCCAGCAGCCCTCGGACAGGGAATATTTACGAGCAGTACTTC. V gene TRBV28 combines with J gene TRBJ2-7; 8 bases align to TRBD1. The CDR3 totals 15 residues. Germline assignment: CDR1 MDHEN and CDR2 SYDVKM. V gave up 6 bases and J gave up 4 bases; unmatched junction bases: 11.

The chain joins TRBV29-1 to TRBJ2-3; 10 nucleotides match TRBD1. The CDR3 covers 15 residues. The V gene's germline CDR1 is SQVTM and CDR2 ANQGSEA. V lost 6 bases, J lost 4 bases, and 10 bases stayed unmatched. CDR3 in amino acids: CSVLPGGQGPDTQYF. In DNA, the CDR3 is TGCAGCGTCCTCCCGGGGGGACAGGGGCCAGATACGCAGTATTTT.